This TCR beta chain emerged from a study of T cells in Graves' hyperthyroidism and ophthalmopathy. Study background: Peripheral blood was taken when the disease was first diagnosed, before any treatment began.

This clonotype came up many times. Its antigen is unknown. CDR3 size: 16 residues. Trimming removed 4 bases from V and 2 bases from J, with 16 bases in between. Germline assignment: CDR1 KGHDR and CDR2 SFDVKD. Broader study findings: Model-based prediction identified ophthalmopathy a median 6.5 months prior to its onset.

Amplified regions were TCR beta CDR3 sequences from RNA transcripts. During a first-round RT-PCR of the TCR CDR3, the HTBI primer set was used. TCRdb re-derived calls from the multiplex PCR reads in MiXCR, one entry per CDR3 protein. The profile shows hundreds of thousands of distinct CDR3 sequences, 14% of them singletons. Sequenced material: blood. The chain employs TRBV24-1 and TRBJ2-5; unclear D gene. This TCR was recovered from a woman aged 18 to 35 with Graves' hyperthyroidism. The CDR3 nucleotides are TGTGCCACCAGTGACTCAGGACGGAGATTACAAGAGACCCAGTACTTC. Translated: CATSDSGRRLQETQYF.